This entry is about one T cell receptor (beta chain). The sample is drawn from a study of control samples from healthy donors and cancer patients. The CDR3 contains 17 residues. Repertoires were generated with immunoSEQ multiplex PCR, while TCRdb's copy carries only in-frame clones and drops some. The sample lists fewer than 200,000 clones, around 93% occurring once. The source is a woman aged 55-69 years in good health. The sample taken for sequencing was blood. The gene calls are TRBV21-1 and TRBJ1-2; the D call of TRBD1 is as the table states it, not checked on the DNA. TRBV21-1 is a pseudogene locus. CDR3 sequence reads: CASSKWTAELITYGYTF. Here the CDR3 DNA reads TGTGCCAGCAGCAAATGGACAGCGGAGTTAATCACCTATGGCTACACCTTC.